This is a list of T cell receptor beta chains from one sample in a study of blood T cell repertoires in COVID-19. TCRdb's table, derived via immunoSEQ multiplex PCR, lists solely in-frame clones and lacks some. The table lists about 270,000 clones, 85% to 90% of them singletons, with 4.1% in the top ten. Sample: PBMCs or T cells enriched from blood (not recorded which). The receptors were sampled from a woman aged 25 to 45 with acute COVID-19. CDR3s include the opening cysteine and the closing phenylalanine or tryptophan. The order of the fields is clone size, V gene, J gene, CDR3 protein. Not all rows give a size; the values are once, few, many and, for expanded clones, a class.

.,TRBV19,TRBJ1-2,CASSTQGSPHYGYTF
once,TRBV15,TRBJ2-1,CATSRVASSYNEQFF
.,TRBV15,TRBJ2-3,CATSRPGGLDTQYF
.,TRBV6-2/TRBV6-3,TRBJ1-6,CASSYSGVRELHF
.,TRBV2,TRBJ1-4,CASSENDRATNEKLFF
.,TRBV7-9,TRBJ2-3,CASSLSSWASTLDTQYF
.,TRBV6-5,TRBJ2-7,CASRELQGDDEQYF
.,TRBV4-1,TRBJ2-4,CASSRPPGTGVGAKNIQYF
.,TRBV27,TRBJ1-5,CASSSTGYQPQHF
.,TRBV4-2,TRBJ2-1,CASSQVLPQSSYNEQFF
.,TRBV14,TRBJ2-7,CASSQAGQGHYEQYF
.,TRBV5-5,TRBJ2-1,CASSGDRDRGSNEQFF
.,TRBV28,TRBJ2-7,CASTSDLAGVYEQYF
.,TRBV15,TRBJ2-1,CATSRDGTGTRGPGEQFF
.,TRBV27,TRBJ1-1,CASSLTGGGTEAFF
few,TRBV27,TRBJ2-6,CASSLFTDSGANVLTF
.,TRBV28,TRBJ1-4,CASSYRPSNEKLFF
.,TRBV6-2/TRBV6-3,TRBJ2-3,CASSFHPTSGPLADTQYF
.,TRBV6-4,TRBJ2-1,CASSEGVQAYNEQFF
.,TRBV25-1,TRBJ1-3,CASSESPGQSSGNTIYF
.,TRBV10-3,TRBJ1-2,CAISESPGYGYTF
.,TRBV5-1,TRBJ2-3,CASSLEGQSTDTQYF
.,TRBV19,TRBJ2-4,CASSIDYISGTPKDIQYF
.,TRBV5-1,TRBJ2-7,CASSARGTGVEEQYF
.,TRBV7-8,TRBJ2-5,CASSSHREQETQYF
once,TRBV28,TRBJ2-1,CASSFVGEGNEQFF
.,TRBV5-6,TRBJ2-7,CASSGGPYEQYF
.,TRBV11-2,TRBJ2-2,CASSFSPVNTGELFF
once,TRBV10-3,TRBJ1-1,CAISVEMNTEAFF
.,TRBV2,TRBJ2-3,CASTTGLAGADTQYF
.,TRBV6-4,TRBJ2-1,CASSVLAGGPYNEQFF
.,TRBV2,TRBJ2-2,CASTDSGVVSGELFF
.,TRBV19,TRBJ2-7,CASSMSGSEQYF
.,TRBV5-1,TRBJ2-1,CASSRTGSPYNEQFF
.,TRBV18,TRBJ2-7,CASSMTGASYEQYF
.,TRBV29-1,TRBJ1-1,CSVHYRGNTEAFF
.,TRBV13,TRBJ2-5,CASCRSGRFQETQYF
.,TRBV2,TRBJ2-5,CTSSGRTAQETQYF
.,TRBV7-2,TRBJ2-3,CASSLALGLADNTDTQYF
.,TRBV2,TRBJ1-1,CASSRDRDTEAFF
.,TRBV6-1,TRBJ2-7,CASSDQWIAATYEQYF
few,TRBV7-6,TRBJ1-5,CASSLEKRGNQPQHF
.,TRBV9,TRBJ1-1,CASSVGENSATEAFF
.,TRBV9,TRBJ2-1,CASSPGASSYNEQFF
few,TRBV12-5,TRBJ2-2,CASGLGTANTGELFF
.,TRBV11-3,TRBJ2-7,CASSQGGEDGEQYF
.,TRBV27,TRBJ2-7,CASSFRQGVWGGEQYF
.,TRBV6-2/TRBV6-3,TRBJ2-1,CASSYSDSNEQFF
.,TRBV19,TRBJ2-6,CASSGQGAGANVLTF
.,TRBV12-5,TRBJ2-3,CASGFSGTDTQYF
.,TRBV29-1,TRBJ2-2,CSVERQGMNTGELFF
.,TRBV9,TRBJ2-3,CASSVVAEPFTDTQYF
.,TRBV24-1,TRBJ2-3,CATSDFRGLAGVTDTQYF
.,TRBV27,TRBJ2-7,CASSYFGQGRYEQYF
.,TRBV30,TRBJ1-2,CAWSVAGTANYGYTF
once,TRBV5-1,TRBJ2-3,CASSSPGRVDTQYF
.,TRBV2,TRBJ2-7,CASSPGSYEQYF